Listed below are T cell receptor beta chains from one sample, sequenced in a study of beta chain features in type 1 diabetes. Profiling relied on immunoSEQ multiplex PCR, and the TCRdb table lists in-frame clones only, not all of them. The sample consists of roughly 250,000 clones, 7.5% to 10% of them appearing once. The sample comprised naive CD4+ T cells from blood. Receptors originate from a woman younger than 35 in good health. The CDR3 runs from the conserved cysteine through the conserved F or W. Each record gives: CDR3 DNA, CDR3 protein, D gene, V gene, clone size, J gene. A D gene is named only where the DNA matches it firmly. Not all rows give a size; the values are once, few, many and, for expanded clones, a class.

CDR3nt: TGTGCCAGCAGTCAGCATGCGGCAGGGAACGAGCAGTACTTC
CDR3aa: CASSQHAAGNEQYF
d_gene: NA
v_gene: TRBV7-9
abundance: NA
j_gene: TRBJ2-7

CDR3nt: TGTGCCAGCAGCTTAGACACACAGAGCACTGAAGCTTTCTTT
CDR3aa: CASSLDTQSTEAFF
d_gene: NA
v_gene: TRBV11-3
abundance: few
j_gene: TRBJ1-1

CDR3nt: TGTGCCAGCAGATTCAGGGGGACTAATGAAAAACTGTTTTTT
CDR3aa: CASRFRGTNEKLFF
d_gene: TRBD1
v_gene: TRBV6-5
abundance: few
j_gene: TRBJ1-4

CDR3nt: TGCAGCGTGAGGGACAGTTACAATCAGCCCCAGCATTTT
CDR3aa: CSVRDSYNQPQHF
d_gene: TRBD1
v_gene: TRBV29-1
abundance: few
j_gene: TRBJ1-5

CDR3nt: TGCAGCGTTGCTACAGGGGGCGCGAACACTGAAGCTTTCTTT
CDR3aa: CSVATGGANTEAFF
d_gene: TRBD1
v_gene: TRBV29-1
abundance: few
j_gene: TRBJ1-1

CDR3nt: TGTGCCAGCAGCTCGACAGGGATGAGGCAGCCCCAGCATTTT
CDR3aa: CASSSTGMRQPQHF
d_gene: TRBD1
v_gene: TRBV7-2
abundance: NA
j_gene: TRBJ1-5

CDR3nt: TGCGCCGTACGACAGGGGGCCGACACCGGGGAGCTGTTTTTT
CDR3aa: CAVRQGADTGELFF
d_gene: TRBD1
v_gene: TRBV5-1
abundance: NA
j_gene: TRBJ2-2

CDR3nt: TGTGCCAAGGGACTAGCGGGAGGCTACGAGCAGTACTTC
CDR3aa: CAKGLAGGYEQYF
d_gene: TRBD2
v_gene: TRBV6-5
abundance: NA
j_gene: TRBJ2-7

CDR3nt: TGCGCCAGCAGTATCCAAGGGGATGAGCAGTTCTTC
CDR3aa: CASSIQGDEQFF
d_gene: NA
v_gene: TRBV5-1
abundance: few
j_gene: TRBJ2-1

CDR3nt: TGTGCCAGTAGTGTAACCGGGACAGCTAACTATGGCTACACCTTC
CDR3aa: CASSVTGTANYGYTF
d_gene: TRBD1
v_gene: TRBV19
abundance: NA
j_gene: TRBJ1-2

CDR3nt: TGTGCCTGGAACCTACAGGGACACAACTACAATGAGCAGTTCTTC
CDR3aa: CAWNLQGHNYNEQFF
d_gene: NA
v_gene: TRBV30
abundance: NA
j_gene: TRBJ2-1

CDR3nt: TGTGCCAGCAGGCTAGACAGGGGTCCTGGGGCCAACGTCCTGACTTTC
CDR3aa: CASRLDRGPGANVLTF
d_gene: TRBD1
v_gene: TRBV25-1
abundance: few
j_gene: TRBJ2-6

CDR3nt: TGTGCCAGCAGTCTACGGACTAGCGGGATCCACGAGCAGTACTTC
CDR3aa: CASSLRTSGIHEQYF
d_gene: TRBD2
v_gene: TRBV27
abundance: NA
j_gene: TRBJ2-7

CDR3nt: TGTGCCAGCAGCAAAGGTGTCCGGGACAGGGCGAACACTGAAGCTTTCTTT
CDR3aa: CASSKGVRDRANTEAFF
d_gene: NA
v_gene: TRBV21-1
abundance: NA
j_gene: TRBJ1-1

CDR3nt: TGTGCCAGCAGCCATGGTCGGACAGCGCTCTATGGCTACACCTTC
CDR3aa: CASSHGRTALYGYTF
d_gene: NA
v_gene: TRBV12-1
abundance: few
j_gene: TRBJ1-2

CDR3nt: TGTGCCAGTAGTATAGCCGGTAGGACTCAAGTCTACGAGCAGTACTTC
CDR3aa: CASSIAGRTQVYEQYF
d_gene: NA
v_gene: TRBV19
abundance: few
j_gene: TRBJ2-7

CDR3nt: TGTGCCAGCAGGCTTAGACAGGGGATCACAGATACGCAGTATTTT
CDR3aa: CASRLRQGITDTQYF
d_gene: TRBD1
v_gene: TRBV6-1
abundance: few
j_gene: TRBJ2-3

CDR3nt: TGTGCCAGCAGGATGGGGGGGGGCCTGAAAAATGAGCAGTTCTTC
CDR3aa: CASRMGGGLKNEQFF
d_gene: NA
v_gene: TRBV28
abundance: few
j_gene: TRBJ2-1

CDR3nt: TGTGCCAGCAGCTCAGAGGTCGGGAGGGGCGGGTTTTCTGGCTACACCTTC
CDR3aa: CASSSEVGRGGFSGYTF
d_gene: NA
v_gene: TRBV9
abundance: few
j_gene: TRBJ1-2

CDR3nt: TGTGCCAGCAGCCAACCCCTCCAGGAGCAGGGAAACTACGAGCAGTACTTC
CDR3aa: CASSQPLQEQGNYEQYF
d_gene: NA
v_gene: TRBV7-9
abundance: NA
j_gene: TRBJ2-7

CDR3nt: TGTGCCAGCAGATCGACAGGGGCGAACACCGGGGAGCTGTTTTTT
CDR3aa: CASRSTGANTGELFF
d_gene: TRBD1
v_gene: TRBV6-1
abundance: few
j_gene: TRBJ2-2

CDR3nt: TGTGCCAGCACCCCGGGGGACAGGAGCTACGAGCAGTACTTC
CDR3aa: CASTPGDRSYEQYF
d_gene: TRBD1
v_gene: TRBV28
abundance: few
j_gene: TRBJ2-7

CDR3nt: TGTGCCAGCACCCCTCGCCGGGACAGCCATTCACCCCTCCACTTT
CDR3aa: CASTPRRDSHSPLHF
d_gene: TRBD1
v_gene: TRBV6-5
abundance: NA
j_gene: TRBJ1-6

CDR3nt: TGTGCCAGCTCTCTCACAGGTAAACCCTACGAGCAGTACTTC
CDR3aa: CASSLTGKPYEQYF
d_gene: NA
v_gene: TRBV18
abundance: NA
j_gene: TRBJ2-7

CDR3nt: TGTGCCAGCAGCGGTAGCGGCGGGGGGGGAAGGTCCTACAATGAGCAGTTCTTC
CDR3aa: CASSGSGGGGRSYNEQFF
d_gene: TRBD2
v_gene: TRBV7-9
abundance: few
j_gene: TRBJ2-1

CDR3nt: TGTGCCTGGGGGGACAGGGGGCGTCAGCCCCAGCATTTT
CDR3aa: CAWGDRGRQPQHF
d_gene: TRBD1
v_gene: TRBV30
abundance: NA
j_gene: TRBJ1-5

CDR3nt: TGCGCCAGCAGCCGCCTTAGCGGGAGGGCCTATCTAGAGACCCAGTACTTC
CDR3aa: CASSRLSGRAYLETQYF
d_gene: TRBD2
v_gene: TRBV5-1
abundance: few
j_gene: TRBJ2-5

CDR3nt: TGTGCCAGCAGTTACGACAGGACCGGGGAGCTGTTTTTT
CDR3aa: CASSYDRTGELFF
d_gene: NA
v_gene: TRBV27
abundance: few
j_gene: TRBJ2-2

CDR3nt: TGTGCCAGCAGTACTAACGGATACAATGAGCAGTTCTTC
CDR3aa: CASSTNGYNEQFF
d_gene: NA
v_gene: TRBV2
abundance: few
j_gene: TRBJ2-1

CDR3nt: TGTGCCTGGAGTGGGGAGGGCGGCTACTATGGCTACACCTTC
CDR3aa: CAWSGEGGYYGYTF
d_gene: NA
v_gene: TRBV30
abundance: few
j_gene: TRBJ1-2

CDR3nt: TGTGCCAGCAGCTCATACTCGGGACAGGGCACAGATACGCAGTATTTT
CDR3aa: CASSSYSGQGTDTQYF
d_gene: TRBD1
v_gene: TRBV9
abundance: once
j_gene: TRBJ2-3

CDR3nt: TGTGCCAGTAGTCCGGGAACAGGGGCCTCAGGAGGCTACACCTTC
CDR3aa: CASSPGTGASGGYTF
d_gene: TRBD1
v_gene: TRBV19
abundance: NA
j_gene: TRBJ1-2

CDR3nt: TGTGCCAGCAGCTTTCCAGGGGATAATTCACCCCTCCACTTT
CDR3aa: CASSFPGDNSPLHF
d_gene: NA
v_gene: TRBV7-2
abundance: few
j_gene: TRBJ1-6